This is a list of T cell receptor beta chains from one sample in a study of Ad26.COV2.S vaccination and SARS-CoV-2 variants. Using immunoSEQ multiplex PCR, the repertoire was profiled, and TCRdb retains in-frame clones only, with some absent. This sample carries just over 350,000 clones, approximately 84% of them seen once, and the ten largest clones take 3.3%. Material: peripheral blood, obtained in a trial of Ad26.COV2.S vaccine versus placebo. Receptors originate from a person aged 18-60 years who received the Ad26.COV2.S COVID-19 vaccine or a placebo. Each CDR3 is given with its conserved first and last residue. The D gene is left open where the match is weak. Not every row has a clone size; where given, it reads once, few, many or a size class.

v_call	d_call	clone_size	j_call	cdr3_aa	cdr3_nt
TRBV6-5	.	.	TRBJ1-6	CASSYTNSPLHF	TGTGCCAGCAGCTACACCAATTCACCCCTCCACTTT
TRBV28	.	.	TRBJ2-6	CASRDRDAHSGANVLTF	TGTGCCAGCAGAGACCGGGACGCCCACTCTGGGGCCAACGTCCTGACTTTC
TRBV7-9	.	.	TRBJ2-7	CASSPRQVEYEQYF	TGTGCCAGCAGCCCCCGACAGGTTGAGTACGAGCAGTACTTC
TRBV19	TRBD1	.	TRBJ1-2	CASTDRGYGYTF	TGTGCCAGTACGGACAGGGGCTATGGCTACACCTTC
TRBV5-1	.	.	TRBJ2-7	CASSTGLGLTYEQYF	TGCGCCAGCAGCACAGGACTGGGCCTGACCTACGAGCAGTACTTC
TRBV12-3/TRBV12-4	TRBD1	.	TRBJ1-1	CASSENRGTEAFF	TGTGCCAGCAGCGAGAACAGGGGAACTGAAGCTTTCTTT
TRBV5-1	TRBD1	.	TRBJ1-1	CASSMGQLNTEAFF	TGCGCCAGCAGCATGGGACAGTTGAACACTGAAGCTTTCTTT
TRBV28	TRBD2	.	TRBJ2-5	CANPWLRVAGDQETQYF	TGTGCCAACCCCTGGTTAAGGGTAGCGGGGGACCAAGAGACCCAGTACTTC
TRBV15	.	.	TRBJ1-5	CATSSQEGSNQPQHF	TGTGCCACCAGCAGTCAGGAGGGTAGCAATCAGCCCCAGCATTTT
TRBV19	TRBD1	.	TRBJ2-7	CASSRQGSSYEQYF	TGTGCCAGTAGTAGACAGGGTAGCTCCTACGAGCAGTACTTC
TRBV27	TRBD1	.	TRBJ2-5	CASSLRGQETQYF	TGTGCCAGCAGTTTAAGGGGGCAGGAGACCCAGTACTTC
TRBV6-5	.	.	TRBJ2-1	CASSFGSYNEQFF	TGTGCCAGCAGTTTTGGATCCTACAATGAGCAGTTCTTC
TRBV6-5	.	.	TRBJ2-7	CASSPRKVDIYEQYF	TGTGCCAGCAGTCCTCGGAAGGTAGACATCTACGAGCAGTACTTC
TRBV6-6	.	.	TRBJ2-3	CASSDKGWDTQYF	TGTGCCAGCAGTGACAAGGGCTGGGATACGCAGTATTTT
TRBV4-1	.	.	TRBJ2-7	CASSQPTSAREQYF	TGCGCCAGCAGCCAACCTACTAGTGCACGCGAGCAGTACTTC
TRBV7-9	.	.	TRBJ2-1	CASSETSYNNEQFF	TGTGCCAGCAGCGAGACATCCTACAACAATGAGCAGTTCTTC
TRBV11-2	TRBD2	.	TRBJ2-2	CASSLDRPSGTGELFF	TGTGCCAGCAGCTTAGATCGACCTAGCGGGACCGGGGAGCTGTTTTTT
TRBV14	.	.	TRBJ2-5	CASSQQGRKKETQYF	TGTGCCAGCAGCCAACAGGGAAGGAAAAAAGAGACCCAGTACTTC
TRBV12-3/TRBV12-4	.	.	TRBJ1-2	CASSEGIGYTF	TGTGCCAGCAGCGAGGGGATTGGCTACACCTTC
TRBV19	.	few	TRBJ1-6	CASSRRGSYSPLHF	TGTGCCAGTAGTCGCAGGGGTTCGTATTCACCCCTCCACTTT
TRBV7-2	TRBD2	.	TRBJ2-1	CASSKRTSGGSYNEQFF	TGTGCCAGCAGCAAACGGACTAGCGGGGGGTCCTACAATGAGCAGTTCTTC
TRBV4-3	TRBD2	.	TRBJ2-2	CASSQVLAGGTGELFF	TGCGCCAGCAGCCAAGTACTAGCGGGAGGCACCGGGGAGCTGTTTTTT
TRBV10-1	.	.	TRBJ2-5	CASSDRSGGETQYF	TGCGCCAGCAGTGATCGGTCCGGCGGGGAGACCCAGTACTTC
TRBV11-2	.	.	TRBJ2-7	CASSLVPQGYEQYF	TGTGCCAGCAGCTTAGTTCCACAGGGCTACGAGCAGTACTTC
TRBV11-2	.	.	TRBJ1-4	CASSLDGTNEKLFF	TGTGCCAGCAGCTTGGACGGAACTAATGAAAAACTGTTTTTT
TRBV5-1	.	.	TRBJ1-1	CASSLKGAGLNTEAFF	TGCGCCAGCAGCTTGAAGGGTGCGGGGCTGAACACTGAAGCTTTCTTT
TRBV5-1	TRBD1	.	TRBJ1-1	CASSLVEGATNTEAFF	TGCGCCAGCAGCTTGGTGGAGGGGGCCACGAACACTGAAGCTTTCTTT
TRBV24-1	.	few	TRBJ2-3	CATSERLPDTQYF	TGTGCCACCAGTGAGAGGCTTCCAGATACGCAGTATTTT
TRBV6-4	TRBD1	.	TRBJ2-1	CASSEGQGADEQFF	TGTGCCAGCAGTGAAGGACAGGGGGCGGATGAGCAGTTCTTC
TRBV27	TRBD2	.	TRBJ2-1	CASSISGTSGLNEQFF	TGTGCCAGCAGTATATCCGGGACTAGCGGGCTAAATGAGCAGTTCTTC
TRBV5-4	.	.	TRBJ2-7	CASSRRDSGGYEQYF	TGTGCCAGCAGCCGACGGGACAGCGGGGGATACGAGCAGTACTTC
TRBV7-9	TRBD1	.	TRBJ1-4	CASSLVGTGNEKLFF	TGTGCCAGCAGCTTAGTGGGGACAGGGAATGAAAAACTGTTTTTT
TRBV18	.	.	TRBJ2-5	CASSPRGTVQETQYF	TGTGCCAGCTCACCGCGCGGGACAGTTCAAGAGACCCAGTACTTC
TRBV10-1	.	few	TRBJ1-2	CASSPGLNYGYTF	TGCGCCAGCAGCCCGGGACTTAACTATGGCTACACCTTC
TRBV18	.	.	TRBJ2-2	CASSPARGQRTGELFF	TGTGCCAGCTCTCCCGCTCGCGGTCAACGCACCGGGGAGCTGTTTTTT
TRBV27	.	.	TRBJ2-7	CASSLLGVGSYEQYF	TGTGCCAGCAGTTTACTGGGGGTCGGATCCTACGAGCAGTACTTC
TRBV6-2/TRBV6-3	.	.	TRBJ2-7	CASSPSPVRRLSYEQYF	TGTGCCAGCAGTCCGTCCCCAGTAAGAAGACTCTCCTACGAGCAGTACTTC
TRBV11-2	TRBD2	few	TRBJ2-3	CASSPGGVSPTDTQYF	TGTGCCAGCAGCCCGGGGGGAGTATCCCCCACAGATACGCAGTATTTT
TRBV4-1	.	.	TRBJ2-2	CASSPRFTGELFF	TGCGCCAGCAGTCCTAGGTTCACCGGGGAGCTGTTTTTT
TRBV5-4	.	.	TRBJ2-6	CASSLMSSLSGANVLTF	TGTGCCAGCAGCTTGATGTCGAGCCTCTCTGGGGCCAACGTCCTGACTTTC
TRBV18	.	.	TRBJ2-3	CASSPDSHTDTQYF	TGTGCCAGCTCACCCGACAGTCACACAGATACGCAGTATTTT
TRBV5-1	TRBD2	.	TRBJ2-7	CASSLGLASYEQYF	TGCGCCAGCAGCTTGGGACTAGCGTCTTACGAGCAGTACTTC
TRBV3-1/TRBV3-2	TRBD1	.	TRBJ2-5	CASEPGQGGQETQYF	TGTGCCAGTGAACCGGGACAGGGGGGTCAAGAGACCCAGTACTTC
TRBV3-1/TRBV3-2	.	few	TRBJ2-7	CASSQSYEQYF	TGTGCCAGCAGCCAAAGTTACGAGCAGTACTTC
TRBV30	.	few	TRBJ2-1	CAWSGRRRGRNNEQFF	TGTGCCTGGTCTGGAAGGCGGCGGGGGCGGAACAATGAGCAGTTCTTC
TRBV2	TRBD1	.	TRBJ2-7	CASSESGGGGEQYF	TGTGCCAGCAGTGAGTCAGGGGGCGGTGGGGAGCAGTACTTC
TRBV30	TRBD1	.	TRBJ2-2	CAWRVGDRVTGELFF	TGTGCCTGGAGAGTTGGGGACAGGGTTACCGGGGAGCTGTTTTTT
TRBV20-1	.	.	TRBJ2-1	CSASSYLSGRDEQFF	TGCAGTGCTAGTTCATATTTATCGGGAAGGGATGAGCAGTTCTTC
TRBV12-5	.	.	TRBJ2-2	CASGRMGTGELFF	TGTGCTAGTGGCCGCATGGGGACCGGGGAGCTGTTTTTT
TRBV7-2	.	once	TRBJ2-5	CASSLAVTEETQYF	TGTGCCAGCAGCTTAGCTGTGACAGAAGAGACCCAGTACTTC
TRBV18	TRBD1	once	TRBJ1-2	CASSPRGTGYRGYTF	TGTGCCAGCTCACCACGAGGGACAGGGTATCGCGGCTACACCTTC
TRBV2	.	once	TRBJ2-3	CASSGYNTDTQYF	TGTGCCAGCAGTGGGTATAACACAGATACGCAGTATTTT
TRBV7-2	.	.	TRBJ1-6	CASSPDSFNSPLHF	TGTGCCAGCAGCCCGGACAGCTTTAATTCACCCCTCCACTTT
TRBV11-2	.	once	TRBJ2-1	CASSLDINEQFF	TGTGCCAGCAGCTTAGATATAAATGAGCAGTTCTTC
TRBV19	TRBD1	.	TRBJ1-5	CASSILGQVSNQPQHF	TGTGCCAGTAGTATATTGGGACAGGTTAGCAATCAGCCCCAGCATTTT
TRBV7-8	TRBD1	once	TRBJ1-4	CASSLRDSQNEKLFF	TGTGCCAGCAGCTTAAGGGACAGCCAGAATGAAAAACTGTTTTTT